These 14 T cell receptor beta chains originate from one sample sequenced in a study of T cells in Graves' hyperthyroidism and ophthalmopathy. The TCR beta CDR3 regions underwent amplification using RNA transcripts as the source. RT-PCR in the first round (using the HTBI primer set) targeted the TCR CDR3. A single record per CDR3 protein comes from TCRdb applying MiXCR to the multiplex PCR reads. The sample contains fewer than 750,000 distinct CDR3 sequences, roughly 15% of which appear only once. The sequencing sample was made of blood. The source of these receptors is a woman aged 45-60 years with Graves' ophthalmopathy.

V and J are TRBV20-1 and TRBJ1-5; TRBD1 is a possible D gene (6 bases). Trimming shortened V by 4 bases and J by 5 bases, and 18 bases separated the two germline ends. Germline V gives CDR1 DFQATT, CDR2 SNEGSKA (reference sequence). The CDR3 has 15 residues. CDR3 sequence: CSANPPGHIDQPQHF. The CDR3 nucleotides are TGCAGTGCTAACCCCCCGGGACACATTGATCAGCCCCAGCATTTT.

This clonotype was counted at least ten times. This chain links TRBV5-1 with TRBJ2-5; TRBD1 aligns across 7 bases. Germline V gene data show CDR1 as SGHRS and CDR2 as YFSETQ. This CDR3 is built from 14 residues. Losses at the gene ends were 4 bases for V and 4 bases for J; bases not matched to a gene: 7. DNA for the CDR3: TGCGCCAGCAGCCTTACGACAGGGTTAGAGACCCAGTACTTC. It specifies CASSLTTGLETQYF.

This chain connects TRBV20-1 to TRBJ1-5, with TRBD1 as a possible D gene (6 bases). Per the germline V gene, CDR1 is DFQATT and CDR2 is SNEGSKA (reference sequence). The CDR3 spans 16 residues. Trimming took 0 bases from V and 2 from J, leaving 14 bases between them. The CDR3 DNA is TGCAGTGCTAGAGATCCCAGGGGAGGTGGCAATCAGCCCCAGCATTTT. Residues: CSARDPRGGGNQPQHF.

The sample holds many counts of this clonotype. J is TRBJ1-1 and V is TRBV20-1, with TRBD1 as a possible D gene (5 bases). CDR3 size: 12 residues. Trimming shortened V by 6 bases and J by 4 bases, and 12 bases separated the two germline ends. Germline V CDR1 and CDR2: DFQATT, SNEGSKA (reference sequence). The CDR3 nucleotides are TGCAGTGCACGTAGACAGACCACTGAAGCTTTCTTT. Translated, it gives CSARRQTTEAFF.

This clonotype was found a few times. The chain couples TRBV7-6 to TRBJ2-7; 8 bases map to TRBD2. Germline V gene lookup returns CDR1 SGHVS and CDR2 FNYEAQ. The V segment lost 5 bases and the J segment 1 base; nucleotides outside the gene matches: 13. The CDR3 covers 17 residues. CDR3 bases: TGTGCCAGCAGCCTTCAAGGCGGGAGGCCAGGTTCCTACGAGCAGTACTTC. Translating gives CASSLQGGRPGSYEQYF.

The V call is TRBV2, the J call TRBJ2-4; D remains ambiguous. CDR3 length equals 12 residues. Germline V gene lookup returns CDR1 SNHLY and CDR2 FYNNEI. Trimming took 5 bases from V and 5 from J, leaving 7 bases between them. CDR3 region: CASSIWQNIQYF. In DNA, the CDR3 is TGTGCCAGCAGTATCTGGCAAAACATTCAGTACTTC.

At least ten counts were recorded for this clonotype. This chain links TRBV3-1 with TRBJ1-5, with D possibly matching TRBD1 (5 bases). CDR1 and CDR2 from the germline V gene are LGHDT and YNNKEL (reference sequence). Trimming took 1 base from V and 2 from J, leaving 12 bases between them. This CDR3 spans 16 amino acids. The CDR3 region is CASSQATVGGNQPQHF. DNA of the CDR3: TGTGCCAGCAGCCAAGCGACAGTGGGCGGCAATCAGCCCCAGCATTTT.

The chain employs TRBV19 and TRBJ2-1, with D maybe TRBD1 (6 bases). The germline V and J ends were trimmed by 7 bases and 9 bases, with 25 bases remaining between them. Germline V gene data show CDR1 as LNHDA and CDR2 as SQIVND (reference sequence). CDR3 size: 16 residues. CDR3 sequence: CASMRSGVRGLSEQFF. CDR3 sequence (DNA): TGTGCCAGTATGAGATCCGGGGTTAGGGGGTTGAGTGAGCAGTTCTTC.

This clonotype occurred many times. The rearrangement uses TRBV11-2 and TRBJ1-1; no firm D call. There are 13 residues in the CDR3. Germline lookup yields CDR1 SGHAT and CDR2 FQNNGV. V lost 0 bases to trimming and J lost 9 bases, with 11 bases between them. CDR3 in amino acids: CASSLEQAQQAFF. The CDR3 DNA sequence: TGTGCCAGCAGCTTAGAACAAGCGCAGCAAGCTTTCTTT.

This clonotype was detected many times. V gene TRBV10-3 combines with J gene TRBJ2-3; TRBD2 matches at 15 bases. V gave up 5 bases and J gave up 0 bases; unmatched junction bases: 9. CDR3 size: 19 residues. CDR1 and CDR2 from the germline V gene are ENHRY and SYGVKD. In nucleotides, the CDR3 is TGTGCCATCAGTCCCCTCCTGGGACTAGCGGGAGGCAGCACAGATACGCAGTATTTT. Protein sequence: CAISPLLGLAGGSTDTQYF.

This clonotype has at least ten counts. The chain carries TRBV6-6 and TRBJ2-5, with TRBD2 matching over 7 bases. Per germline, CDR1 MNHNY and CDR2 SVGAGI (reference sequence). The CDR3 is 15 amino acids. The V segment lost 0 bases and the J segment 5 bases; nucleotides outside the gene matches: 6. The CDR3 DNA reads TGTGCCAGCAGTTACTCGTTTGGGAGGGGTGAGACCCAGTACTTC. Translating gives CASSYSFGRGETQYF.

The gene calls are TRBV13 and TRBJ1-5; D is perhaps TRBD1 (5 bases). The CDR3 is 14 amino acids. Germline CDR1 and CDR2: PRHDT and FYEKMQ (reference sequence). V lost 4 bases to trimming and J lost 10 bases, with 17 bases between them. The CDR3: CASSYAGIMGPQHF. Here the CDR3 DNA reads TGTGCCAGCAGCTACGCAGGGATTATGGGCCCCCAGCATTTT.

This clonotype came up many times. DNA for the CDR3: TGCGCCAGCAGCTTGGCCTCGGCCTTACAAGAGACCCAGTACTTC. Amino acids: CASSLASALQETQYF. The chain uses TRBV5-1 and TRBJ2-5; the D is unclear. The CDR3 length is 15 residues. Germline V gives CDR1 SGHRS, CDR2 YFSETQ. V lost 0 bases, J lost 2 bases, and 11 bases lay in between.

The rearrangement joins TRBV7-9 to TRBJ2-1; 12 bases are shared with TRBD2. The germline V gene encodes CDR1 SEHNR and CDR2 FQNEAQ (reference sequence). The CDR3 runs to 17 residues. The V gene end was trimmed by 3 bases and the J gene end by 4 bases; junction bases not matched to a gene: 7. DNA for the CDR3: TGTGCCAGCAGCTTGGGGACTAGCGGGTTAGATTACAATGAGCAGTTCTTC. Translating gives CASSLGTSGLDYNEQFF.